The clone carrying this TCR beta chain was counted at least ten times. These data are taken from a study of blood T cells in healthy people across ages. Using a J-beta primer mix together with a sample-barcoded 5' primer, a second PCR was run for roughly 7 to 11 cycles. MiXCR, run by TCRdb on the 5' RACE reads, gives a single entry per CDR3 protein. The sample includes more than 550,000 distinct CDR3 sequences, roughly 20% of them seen just once. The germline V gene has CDR1 MNHEY and CDR2 SMNVEV (reference sequence). With 5 bases removed from V and 7 bases from J, the gap between germline ends came to 14 bases. The CDR3 is 14 residues long.

Input material: blood. This receptor was taken from a man aged 65 to 85 in good health. The chain uses TRBV27 and TRBJ1-4; D ambiguous. The CDR3 loop is CASSLTGPGEKLFF. The CDR3 DNA follows: TGTGCCAGCAGTCTTACCGGACCTGGTGAAAAACTGTTTTTT.